The clone carrying this T cell receptor beta chain was seen a few times. This specimen belongs to a study of patients and donors after allogeneic stem cell transplantation. CDR3 length: 17 amino acids. CDR1 and CDR2 (germline): SGDLS, YYNGEE. Trimming at V came to 0 bases and at J to 2 bases, leaving 9 bases not matched to a gene. TCRdb processed the RT-PCR reads anew with MiXCR; each CDR3 protein has one entry. The sample consists of approximately 200,000 distinct CDR3 sequences, 13% to 15% of them appearing once. This chain connects TRBV9 to TRBJ2-3; TRBD2 aligns across 7 bases. The TCR comes from a human donor who was either an allogeneic HSCT recipient or a stem cell or donor lymphocyte infusion donor (not recorded which). It is not recorded whose cells these are; they may come from a transplant donor. Material: blood, either unsorted or a sorted T cell fraction (not recorded which). As DNA, the CDR3 is TGTGCCAGCAGCGTAGCTACGGGGCTAGCGGCCACAGATACGCAGTATTTT. Protein: CASSVATGLAATDTQYF.